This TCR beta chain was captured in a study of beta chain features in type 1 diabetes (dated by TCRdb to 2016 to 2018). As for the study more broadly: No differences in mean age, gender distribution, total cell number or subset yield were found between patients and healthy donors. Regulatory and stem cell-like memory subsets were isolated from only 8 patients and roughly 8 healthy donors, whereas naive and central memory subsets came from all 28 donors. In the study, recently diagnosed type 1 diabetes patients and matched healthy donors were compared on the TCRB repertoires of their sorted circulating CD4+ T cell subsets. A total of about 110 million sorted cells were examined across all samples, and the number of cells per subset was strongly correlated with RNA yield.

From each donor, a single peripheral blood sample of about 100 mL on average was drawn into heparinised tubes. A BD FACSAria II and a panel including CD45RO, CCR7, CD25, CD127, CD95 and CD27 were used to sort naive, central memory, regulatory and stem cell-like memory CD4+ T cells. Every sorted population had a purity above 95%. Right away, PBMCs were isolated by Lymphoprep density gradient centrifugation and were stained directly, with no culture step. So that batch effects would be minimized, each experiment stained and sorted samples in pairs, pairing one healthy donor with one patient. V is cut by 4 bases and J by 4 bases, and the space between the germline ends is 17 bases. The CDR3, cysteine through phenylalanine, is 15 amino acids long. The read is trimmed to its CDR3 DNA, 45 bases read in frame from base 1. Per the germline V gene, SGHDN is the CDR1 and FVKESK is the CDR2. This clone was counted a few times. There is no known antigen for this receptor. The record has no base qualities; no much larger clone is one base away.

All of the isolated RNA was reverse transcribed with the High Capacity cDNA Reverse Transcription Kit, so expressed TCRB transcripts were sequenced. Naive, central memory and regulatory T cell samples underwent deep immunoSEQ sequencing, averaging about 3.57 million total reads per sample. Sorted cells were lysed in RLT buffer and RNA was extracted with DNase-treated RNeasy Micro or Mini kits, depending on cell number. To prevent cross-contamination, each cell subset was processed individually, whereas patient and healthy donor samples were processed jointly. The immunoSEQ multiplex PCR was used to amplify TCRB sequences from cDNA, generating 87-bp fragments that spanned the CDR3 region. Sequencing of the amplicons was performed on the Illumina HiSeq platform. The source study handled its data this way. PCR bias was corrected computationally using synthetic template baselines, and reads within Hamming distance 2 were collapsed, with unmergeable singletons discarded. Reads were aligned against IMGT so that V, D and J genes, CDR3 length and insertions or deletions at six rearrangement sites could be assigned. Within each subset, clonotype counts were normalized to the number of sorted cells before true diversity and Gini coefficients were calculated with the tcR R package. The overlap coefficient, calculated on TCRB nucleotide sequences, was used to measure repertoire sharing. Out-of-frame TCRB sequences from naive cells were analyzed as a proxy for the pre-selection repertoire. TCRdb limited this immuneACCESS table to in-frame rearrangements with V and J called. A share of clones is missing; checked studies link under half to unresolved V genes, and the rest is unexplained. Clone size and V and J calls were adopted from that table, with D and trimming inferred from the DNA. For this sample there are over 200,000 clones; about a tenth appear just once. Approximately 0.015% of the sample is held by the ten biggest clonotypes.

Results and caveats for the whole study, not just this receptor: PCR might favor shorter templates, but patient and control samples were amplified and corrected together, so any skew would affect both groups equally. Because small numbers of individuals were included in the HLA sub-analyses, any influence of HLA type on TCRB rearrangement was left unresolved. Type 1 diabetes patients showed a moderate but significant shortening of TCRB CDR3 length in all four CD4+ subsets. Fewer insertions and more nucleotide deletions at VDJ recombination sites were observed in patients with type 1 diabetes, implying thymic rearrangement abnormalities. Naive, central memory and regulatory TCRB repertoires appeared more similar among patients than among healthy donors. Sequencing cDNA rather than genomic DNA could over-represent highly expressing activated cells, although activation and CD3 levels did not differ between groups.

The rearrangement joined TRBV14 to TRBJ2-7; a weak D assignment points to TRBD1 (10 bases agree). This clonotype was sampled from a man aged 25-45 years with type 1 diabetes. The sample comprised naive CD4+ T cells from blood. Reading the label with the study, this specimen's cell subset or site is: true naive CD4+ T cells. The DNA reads TGTGCCAGCAGCCCTAGCGGGACAGGGGATTACGAGCAGTACTTC. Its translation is CASSPSGTGDYEQYF. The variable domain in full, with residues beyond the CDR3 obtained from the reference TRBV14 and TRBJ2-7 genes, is EAGVTQFPSHSVIEKGQTVTLRCDPISGHDNLYWYRRVMGKEIKFLLHFVKESKQDESGMPNNRFLAERTGGTYSTLKVQPAELEDSGVYFCASSPSGTGDYEQYFGPGTRLTVT.